A selection of T cell receptor beta chains follows, all from one sample in a study of blood T cells in healthy people across ages. Each CDR3 protein gets one entry after TCRdb re-called the 5' RACE reads with MiXCR. The sample gives around 1,500,000 distinct CDR3 sequences, under 30% of which show up once; 7.7% is in the top ten. Sequenced: blood. The origin of the receptors is a woman younger than 45 in good health. Both conserved end residues are part of each CDR3. Each record gives: CDR3 length, V gene, D gene, J gene, clone size, CDR3 DNA, CDR3 protein. D genes are given only for firm matches. The listing skips clone size in some rows; elsewhere it reads once, few, many or a size class.

>14|TRBV5-6|NA|TRBJ2-1|NA
TGTGCCAGCAGACGAGGCCGCGCGGGGAATGAGCAGTTCTTC
CASRRGRAGNEQFF
>15|TRBV7-3|TRBD2|TRBJ2-5|many
TGTGCCAGCAGCCTGGGGCGGGGGGGCCAAGAGACCCAGTACTTC
CASSLGRGGQETQYF
>11|TRBV30|NA|TRBJ1-2|many
TGTGCCTGGAGTCTTCGGGCTAGCTACACCTTC
CAWSLRASYTF
>13|TRBV20-1|NA|TRBJ2-6|few
TGCAGTCCGTGGGACTCTGGGGCCAACGTCCTGACTTTC
CSPWDSGANVLTF
>17|TRBV7-2|TRBD1|TRBJ2-3|NA
TGTGCCAGCAGCGCCTGGGACAGGGGAGTCGGGACAGATACGCAGTATTTT
CASSAWDRGVGTDTQYF
>15|TRBV7-2|NA|TRBJ2-5|NA
TGTGCCAGCAGCATCCGACGGGGGCTCGGGGAGACCCAGTACTTC
CASSIRRGLGETQYF
>14|TRBV20-1|TRBD2|TRBJ2-7|few
TGCAGTGCCGCAGGGACTAGCGGGAATTACGAGCAGTACTTC
CSAAGTSGNYEQYF
>11|TRBV29-1|TRBD1|TRBJ2-1|many
TGCAGCGTTAGGGGGCAGGATGAGCAGTTCTTC
CSVRGQDEQFF
>19|TRBV15|NA|TRBJ2-4|many
TGTGCCACCAGCAGCGACAGGGAGGGTACATTGTACGCCAAAAACATTCAGTACTTC
CATSSDREGTLYAKNIQYF
>15|TRBV29-1|TRBD2|TRBJ2-3|NA
TGCAGCGTTGACCCGGGACTAGCGGGCACAGATACGCAGTATTTT
CSVDPGLAGTDTQYF
>16|TRBV20-1|TRBD2|TRBJ2-1|few
TGCAGTGCTAGACCCTCGGGACTAGCGAATGAAGGCGAGCAGTTCTTC
CSARPSGLANEGEQFF
>13|TRBV5-1|NA|TRBJ2-1|many
TGCGCCAGCAGCTCGGGATCGGGCGATGAGCAGTTCTTC
CASSSGSGDEQFF
>16|TRBV3-1|NA|TRBJ2-7|few
TGTGCCAGCAGCCAAGAGTCAGCCTTAAGCTCCTACGAGCAGTACTTC
CASSQESALSSYEQYF
>15|TRBV3-1|NA|TRBJ1-2|few
TGTGCCAGCAGCCAGAACCCCGGGGCCTACTATGGCTACACCTTC
CASSQNPGAYYGYTF
>13|TRBV29-1|NA|TRBJ1-3|NA
TGCAGCGCGGAAAGGGGCGAGGGAAACACCATATATTTT
CSAERGEGNTIYF
>14|TRBV27|NA|TRBJ2-1|NA
TGTGCCAGCAGAGTTCGAGCCTCCTACAATGAGCAGTTCTTC
CASRVRASYNEQFF